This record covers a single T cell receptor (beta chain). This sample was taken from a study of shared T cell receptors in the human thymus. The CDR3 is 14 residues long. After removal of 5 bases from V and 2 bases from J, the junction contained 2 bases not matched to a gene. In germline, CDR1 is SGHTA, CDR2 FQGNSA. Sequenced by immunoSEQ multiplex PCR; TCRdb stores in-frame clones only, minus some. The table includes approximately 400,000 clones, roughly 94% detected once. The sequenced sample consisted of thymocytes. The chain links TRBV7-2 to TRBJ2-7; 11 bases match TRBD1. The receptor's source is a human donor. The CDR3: CASSPDRGPYEQYF. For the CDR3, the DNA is TGTGCCAGCAGCCCGGACAGGGGGCCCTACGAGCAGTACTTC.